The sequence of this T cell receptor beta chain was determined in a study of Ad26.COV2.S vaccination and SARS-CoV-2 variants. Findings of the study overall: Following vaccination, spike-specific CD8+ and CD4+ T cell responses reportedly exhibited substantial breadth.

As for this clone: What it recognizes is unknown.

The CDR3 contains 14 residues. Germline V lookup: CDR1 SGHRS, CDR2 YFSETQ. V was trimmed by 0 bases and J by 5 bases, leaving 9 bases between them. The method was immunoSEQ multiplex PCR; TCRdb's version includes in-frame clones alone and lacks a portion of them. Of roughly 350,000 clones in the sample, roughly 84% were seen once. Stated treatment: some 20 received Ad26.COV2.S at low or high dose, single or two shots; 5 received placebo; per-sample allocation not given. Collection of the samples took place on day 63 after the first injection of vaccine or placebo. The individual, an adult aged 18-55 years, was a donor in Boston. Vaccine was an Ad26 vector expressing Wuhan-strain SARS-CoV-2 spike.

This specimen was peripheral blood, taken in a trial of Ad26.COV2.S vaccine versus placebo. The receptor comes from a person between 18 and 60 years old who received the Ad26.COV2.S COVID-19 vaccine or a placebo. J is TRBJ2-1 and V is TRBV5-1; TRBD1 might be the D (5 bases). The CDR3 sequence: CASSLGQTDNEQFF. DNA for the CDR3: TGCGCCAGCAGCTTGGGGCAGACAGACAATGAGCAGTTCTTC.